These 22 T cell receptor beta chains originate from one sample sequenced in a study of blood T cells in healthy people across ages. A sample-barcoded 5' primer and a J-beta primer mix were used in a second PCR of roughly 7 to 12 cycles. TCRdb independently ran MiXCR on the 5' RACE reads; one entry per CDR3 protein. The sample shows approximately 360,000 distinct CDR3 sequences, approximately 47% of them seen only once. The sample comprised blood. These receptors came from a man aged 55 to 70 in good health.

This clonotype was picked up many times. The V and J genes are TRBV27 and TRBJ2-6; D unclear. V gave up 4 bases and J gave up 0 bases, with 4 bases separating them. Germline assignment: CDR1 MNHEY and CDR2 SMNVEV (reference sequence). CDR3 size: 14 residues. The CDR3 region is CASSSNSGANVLTF. CDR3 in DNA: TGTGCCAGCAGTTCCAACTCTGGGGCCAACGTCCTGACTTTC.

The V call is TRBV3-1, the J call TRBJ2-1; 8 bases are a match to TRBD1. Germline CDR1 and CDR2: LGHDT and YNNKEL (reference sequence). The V and J ends lost 1 base and 4 bases, in that order; junction bases with no gene match: 6. The CDR3 is 16 residues long. The CDR3 is CASSQAPGTGYNEQFF. The CDR3 DNA is TGTGCCAGCAGCCAAGCCCCCGGGACAGGATACAATGAGCAGTTCTTC.

J is TRBJ2-1 and V is TRBV7-9; D gene ambiguous. Trimming stripped 4 bases from V and 8 bases from J, with 27 bases between. The length of the CDR3 is 18 residues. Germline CDR1 reads SEHNR; CDR2 reads FQNEAQ (reference sequence). The chain's CDR3 is CASSSPEVQAHSRDEQFF. For the CDR3, the DNA is TGTGCCAGCAGCTCTCCCGAGGTCCAGGCACATTCAAGGGATGAGCAGTTCTTC.

V and J are TRBV3-1 and TRBJ2-4; D unresolved. Deletions cut 4 bases from V and 2 bases from J, with 21 bases between. From germline, CDR1 is LGHDT and CDR2 YNNKEL (reference sequence). This CDR3 region has 18 residues. The chain's CDR3 is CASSPDYGEALTKNIQYF. The CDR3 DNA is TGTGCCAGCAGCCCGGATTATGGCGAGGCCTTAACCAAAAACATTCAGTACTTC.

V and J are TRBV6-6 and TRBJ2-7; TRBD1 matches 8 bases. The J call may be in error: the DNA end matches TRBJ2-5 better. The CDR3 runs to 17 residues. Germline lookup yields CDR1 MNHNY and CDR2 SVGAGI (reference sequence). CDR3 sequence: CASSYSNAAGTGETQYF. CDR3 coding DNA: TGTGCCAGCAGTTACTCGAACGCGGCAGGGACAGGAGAGACCCAGTACTTC.

This clonotype appeared many times. This chain joins TRBV3-1 and TRBJ2-1, with D possibly TRBD2 on 6 matching bases. V lost 1 base and J 2 bases, leaving 9 bases between the germline ends. Germline lookup yields CDR1 LGHDT and CDR2 YNNKEL (reference sequence). The CDR3 loop spans 15 amino acids. The CDR3 loop is CASSQGGGTYNEQFF. In DNA, the CDR3 is TGTGCCAGCAGCCAAGGAGGCGGGACCTACAATGAGCAGTTCTTC.

The chain employs TRBV5-1 and TRBJ2-1, with TRBD2 identical over 10 bases. The CDR3 runs 14 residues. J gave up 13 bases and V 0 bases, and 7 bases lay outside the gene matches. The V gene's germline CDR1 is SGHRS and CDR2 YFSETQ. The CDR3 nucleotides are TGCGCCAGCAGCTTGGGGCCAACTAGCGGGGACCAGTTCTTC. Translation: CASSLGPTSGDQFF.

In this sample, this clonotype turned up a few times. The rearrangement uses TRBV7-8 and TRBJ1-2, with 9 bases matching TRBD1. The length of the CDR3 is 16 residues. After removal of 0 bases from V and 4 bases from J, the junction contained 6 bases not matched to a gene. The germline CDR1 and CDR2 sequences are SGHVS and FQNEAQ. CDR3 sequence reads: CASSLAAGQGGYGYTF. DNA for the CDR3: TGTGCCAGCAGCTTAGCGGCGGGACAGGGTGGCTATGGCTACACCTTC.

This clonotype appeared a few times. J is TRBJ2-5 and V is TRBV6-6; D not resolved. Deletions cut 10 bases from V and 2 bases from J, with 14 bases between. Germline CDR1 MNHNY, CDR2 SVGAGI (reference sequence). CDR3 length: 13 residues. The CDR3 sequence: CATTPFWQETQYF. CDR3 in DNA: TGTGCCACCACCCCGTTCTGGCAAGAGACCCAGTACTTC.

This clonotype came up many times. The CDR3 DNA sequence: TGTGCCATCAGTGACCTAGTAACCAATGAGCAGTTCTTC. Amino acids: CAISDLVTNEQFF. The chain has TRBV10-3 and TRBJ2-1; D uncertain. Germline CDR1 is ENHRY and CDR2 is SYGVKD. V dropped 3 bases and J dropped 6 bases, with 9 bases sitting between them. This CDR3 has 13 residues.

The chain combines TRBV6-2 or TRBV6-3 with TRBJ2-7; D perhaps matches TRBD1 (5 bases). Germline lookup yields CDR1 MNHEY and CDR2 SVGEGT. Trimming pared 7 bases from V and 0 bases from J, leaving 13 bases between. The CDR3 is made up of 14 amino acids. The CDR3 DNA sequence: TGTGCCAGCAATACAGGTCTTAGCTCCTACGAGCAGTACTTC. Its translation is CASNTGLSSYEQYF.

The chain is built from TRBV28 and TRBJ1-1; D unclear. Germline values: CDR1 MDHEN, CDR2 SYDVKM. V gave up 8 bases and J gave up 0 bases, with 7 bases separating them. The CDR3 covers 12 residues. The CDR3 reads CASLSMNTEAFF. The CDR3, as DNA: TGTGCCAGCTTGAGCATGAACACTGAAGCTTTCTTT.

Comments on this clonotype: A clone one base away is much larger, so this may be a read error. The gene calls are TRBV7-9 and TRBJ2-1; 8 bases are shared with TRBD1. Germline CDR1 is SEHNR and CDR2 is FQNEAQ (reference sequence). The CDR3 runs 16 residues. Germline trimming cut 5 bases from V and 13 bases from J; bases unmatched to any gene: 19. The chain's CDR3 is CASSPLGTGLQETQFF. CDR3 DNA: TGTGCCAGCAGCCCCCTCGGGACAGGACTCCAAGAGACCCAGTTCTTC. Looking up the rest from reference TRBV7-9 and TRBJ2-1 gives the full variable domain: DTGVSQNPRHKITKRGQNVTFRCDPISEHNRLYWYRQTLGQGPEFLTYFQNEAQLEKSRLLSDRFSAERPKGSFSTLEIQRTEQGDSAMYLCASSPLGTGLQETQFFGPGTRLTVL.

J is TRBJ2-1 and V is TRBV15; D might be TRBD1 (5 bases). V lost 4 bases and J 9 bases, leaving 10 bases between the germline ends. Germline-derived CDR1 and CDR2 are LNHNV and YYDKDF (reference sequence). The CDR3 has 12 amino acids. As DNA, the CDR3 is TGTGCCACCAGCACTACAGGTTTTGAGCAGTTCTTC. Protein: CATSTTGFEQFF.

The chain links TRBV29-1 to TRBJ2-1; D remains ambiguous. CDR3 length equals 14 residues. V was clipped by 4 bases and J by 5 bases, with 15 bases between them. Per the germline V gene, CDR1 is SQVTM and CDR2 is ANQGSEA. CDR3 DNA sequence: TGCAGCGTTGTCGGAAATGGAGTTGACAATGAGCAGTTCTTC. Amino acid sequence: CSVVGNGVDNEQFF.

This clonotype was found many times. The chain has TRBV6-2 or TRBV6-3 and TRBJ2-7; 7 nucleotides agree with TRBD2. The CDR3 contains 16 residues. Per the germline V gene, CDR1 is MNHEY and CDR2 is SVGEGT. J gave up 0 bases and V 4 bases, and 9 bases lay outside the gene matches. CDR3 in amino acids: CASSSRGGRHSYEQYF. As DNA, the CDR3 is TGTGCCAGCAGTTCCCGGGGCGGGAGACACTCCTACGAGCAGTACTTC.

This chain joins TRBV28 and TRBJ2-3; 14 bases fit TRBD2. The V gene's germline CDR1 is MDHEN and CDR2 SYDVKM. V lost 5 bases to trimming and J lost 6 bases; unmatched junction nucleotides: 10. The CDR3 covers 17 residues. The CDR3: CASSPSGTSGGRDTQYF. The CDR3 region has the DNA TGTGCCAGCAGTCCTTCCGGGACTAGCGGGGGAAGGGATACGCAGTATTTT. The full variable domain, rest sourced from reference TRBV28 and TRBJ2-3, is DVKVTQSSRYLVKRTGEKVFLECVQDMDHENMFWYRQDPGLGLRLIYFSYDVKMKEKGDIPEGYSVSREKKERFSLILESASTNQTSMYLCASSPSGTSGGRDTQYFGPGTRLTVL.

This clonotype was seen a handful of times. The chain recombines TRBV7-9 with TRBJ2-3; TRBD2 matches at 7 bases. The CDR3 has 13 residues. In germline, CDR1 is SEHNR, CDR2 FQNEAQ (reference sequence). The trim removed 7 bases at V and 9 bases at J, leaving 10 bases unmatched. Here the CDR3 DNA reads TGTGCCAGCATCCAAAGCGGGGCCCCCACGCAGTATTTT. Translation gives CASIQSGAPTQYF.

CDR3 amino acids: CSAVDLAGTWDEQYF. CDR3 nucleotide sequence: TGCAGTGCCGTAGATCTAGCGGGGACCTGGGACGAGCAGTACTTC. The V gene is TRBV20-1, the J gene TRBJ2-7; 9 nucleotides match TRBD2. CDR3 length equals 15 residues. Germline V gene lookup returns CDR1 DFQATT and CDR2 SNEGSKA (reference sequence). V dropped 6 bases and J dropped 5; count of bases not matched to a gene: 14.

The table lists this clonotype with a count of one. This chain links TRBV5-1 with TRBJ1-1; D unclear. The CDR3 extends over 13 amino acids. Germline lookup yields CDR1 SGHRS and CDR2 YFSETQ. Trimming shortened V by 2 bases and J by 1 base, and 6 bases separated the two germline ends. The DNA for the CDR3 is TGCGCCAGCAGCTTACGGGGGAACACTGAAGCTTTCTTT. Encoded protein: CASSLRGNTEAFF. The full variable domain, with the rest looked up from reference TRBV5-1 and TRBJ1-1, is KAGVTQTPRYLIKTRGQQVTLSCSPISGHRSVSWYQQTPGQGLQFLFEYFSETQRNKGNFPGRFSGRQFSNSRSEMNVSTLELGDSALYLCASSLRGNTEAFFGQGTRLTVV.

With regard to this clonotype: A much larger clone differs by one base, so this may be a read error. The chain is built from TRBV10-2 and TRBJ2-3, with D unclear. Germline V CDR1 and CDR2: WSHSY, SAAADI. This CDR3 is built from 14 residues. The CDR3 protein is CASSERGRTDTRYF. The CDR3 DNA is TGCGCCAGCAGTGAGCGAGGCCGCACAGATACGCGGTATTTT.

This clonotype was recorded a few times. V gene TRBV5-1 combines with J gene TRBJ2-7, with a tentative D call TRBD1 (6 bases). V was clipped by 4 bases and J by 3 bases, with 17 bases between them. The CDR3 is 15 residues long. Per the germline V gene, CDR1 is SGHRS and CDR2 is YFSETQ. In DNA, the CDR3 is TGCGCCAGCAGCAGAACCGGGACACCCGACTACGAGCAGTACTTC. Protein: CASSRTGTPDYEQYF.